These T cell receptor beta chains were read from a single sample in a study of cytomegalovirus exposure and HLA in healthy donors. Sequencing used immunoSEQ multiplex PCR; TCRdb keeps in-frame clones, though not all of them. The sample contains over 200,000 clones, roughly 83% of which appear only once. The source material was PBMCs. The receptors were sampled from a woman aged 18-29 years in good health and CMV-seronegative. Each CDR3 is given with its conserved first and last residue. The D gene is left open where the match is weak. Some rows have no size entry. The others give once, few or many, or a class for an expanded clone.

TGTGCCAGCAGTTACCGGGGGAAATCAGATACGCAGTATTTT	CASSYRGKSDTQYF	TRBV6-6	TRBJ2-3	NA	NA
TGTGCCAGCAGCGCCGGGGAATCCCAAAACACCATATATTTT	CASSAGESQNTIYF	TRBV2	TRBJ1-3	NA	NA
TGTGCCAGCAGCGACACCGGGACATCGGCGTACTTC	CASSDTGTSAYF	TRBV7-9	TRBJ2-7	NA	few
TGTGCCACCGCACGAGGCAGCCTCCTAGGCAATCAGCCCCAGCATTTT	CATARGSLLGNQPQHF	TRBV19	TRBJ1-5	NA	few
TGTGCCAGCACCCCTAACTCAAACATTCAGTACTTC	CASTPNSNIQYF	TRBV28	TRBJ2-4	NA	NA
TGTGCCTGGACCAGCGGGACAGGCTACAATGAGCAGTTCTTC	CAWTSGTGYNEQFF	TRBV30	TRBJ2-1	NA	NA
TGTGCCAGCAGTTCCCCAGTACGGAGCCTTAATTCACCCCTCCACTTT	CASSSPVRSLNSPLHF	TRBV27	TRBJ1-6	NA	NA
TGTGCCAGCAGCGTAGGAGGGAGTAGCTATGGCTACACCTTC	CASSVGGSSYGYTF	TRBV9	TRBJ1-2	NA	NA
TGTGCCGGGTCCGTTTACACAGATACGCAGTATTTT	CAGSVYTDTQYF	TRBV2	TRBJ2-3	NA	NA
TGTGCCAGCGCTGACAGGGCCCGCTACGAGCAGTACTTC	CASADRARYEQYF	TRBV19	TRBJ2-7	TRBD1	NA
TGTGCCAGCAGTGAAGAGGTAGCAGTGCCATACAATGAGCAGTTCTTC	CASSEEVAVPYNEQFF	TRBV25-1	TRBJ2-1	NA	NA
TGTGCCAGCATCTCACCGGGACAGGGGTTCTATGGCTACACCTTC	CASISPGQGFYGYTF	TRBV6-6	TRBJ1-2	TRBD1	few
TGTGCCTGGAGTAAGGCCCGATTGGGGGCTGAAGCTTTCTTT	CAWSKARLGAEAFF	TRBV30	TRBJ1-1	NA	NA
TGCGCCAGCAGTGACGAGGGGGTTAGCAATCAGCCCCAGCATTTT	CASSDEGVSNQPQHF	TRBV10-2	TRBJ1-5	NA	few
TGTGCCTGGAGTGTCCCTTGGACAGGGTGGAACAATGAGCAGTTCTTC	CAWSVPWTGWNNEQFF	TRBV30	TRBJ2-1	TRBD1	NA
TGTGCCAGTGGTCCGGGACAGGGTATTGATACGCAGTATTTT	CASGPGQGIDTQYF	TRBV6-4	TRBJ2-3	TRBD1	NA
TGTGCCAGCAGCGTAGGCCCGCGGGATAGAGGCTACGAGCAGTACTTC	CASSVGPRDRGYEQYF	TRBV9	TRBJ2-7	NA	NA
TGCAGTGCTAGTAGGTGGAATGAGCAGTTCTTC	CSASRWNEQFF	TRBV20-1	TRBJ2-1	NA	NA
TGTGCCAGCAGCCAGACGACAGCCCAAGAGACCCAGTACTTC	CASSQTTAQETQYF	TRBV6-5	TRBJ2-5	NA	NA
TGTGCCAGCAGTTTCCTGAGGGATCGTAATGAGCAGTTCTTC	CASSFLRDRNEQFF	TRBV27	TRBJ2-1	NA	once
TGCGCCAGCAGTGAGTCTAGCGGGGACTCCTACGAGCAGTACTTC	CASSESSGDSYEQYF	TRBV10-1	TRBJ2-7	TRBD2	few
TGTGCCAGCTCATCAAAAAGGGGGGATCAGCCCCAGCATTTT	CASSSKRGDQPQHF	TRBV18	TRBJ1-5	NA	NA
TGTGCCATCACCACTACGCCAGGACAGGGTGGTTACGGGGAGCTGTTTTTT	CAITTTPGQGGYGELFF	TRBV10-3	TRBJ2-2	TRBD1	NA
TGCGCCAGCAGCTTGCCGGAACTAGAAGAGGAAAAGGGGGAGCTGTTTTTT	CASSLPELEEEKGELFF	TRBV5-1	TRBJ2-2	NA	NA
TGTGCCAGCAGACTGCGGACAGGGGGCGATAGAAGGGCGCCCTACGAGCAGTACTTC	CASRLRTGGDRRAPYEQYF	TRBV27	TRBJ2-7	TRBD1	NA
TGTGCCTGGAGCCCCAGGGGAGGGAACACTGAAGCTTTCTTT	CAWSPRGGNTEAFF	TRBV30	TRBJ1-1	NA	NA
TGTGCCAGCAGTGGGGGGCCGGGACTAGCGGGAGGCGAGCAGTACTTC	CASSGGPGLAGGEQYF	TRBV2	TRBJ2-7	TRBD2	NA
TGTGCCTGGAGTCCGACAGGGGAGATGAACGAGCAGTACTTC	CAWSPTGEMNEQYF	TRBV30	TRBJ2-7	TRBD1	NA
TGCGCCAGCAGTCTCAAGGGGGGTTCCTATAATTCACCCCTCCACTTT	CASSLKGGSYNSPLHF	TRBV4-1	TRBJ1-6	NA	few
TGTGCCAGCAGCTTCCCTGGACAGGTTAGCGCTGAAGCTTTCTTT	CASSFPGQVSAEAFF	TRBV11-2	TRBJ1-1	TRBD1	NA
TGCGCCAGCAGCTTGGATCGGCCCAACACTGAAGCTTTCTTT	CASSLDRPNTEAFF	TRBV5-1	TRBJ1-1	NA	NA
TGTGCCAGCTCCCATCCGTACGAGCAGTACTTC	CASSHPYEQYF	TRBV18	TRBJ2-7	NA	NA
TGTGCCAGCAGTGGCCAAGGGACAGGGTATTACGAGCAGTACTTC	CASSGQGTGYYEQYF	TRBV2	TRBJ2-7	TRBD1	NA
TGTGCCAGCAGAGGACTAGCGGGGGGCCCTAGCTCCTACAATGAGCAGTTCTTC	CASRGLAGGPSSYNEQFF	TRBV2	TRBJ2-1	TRBD2	NA
TGTGCCAGCAGTGAAGGTTGGACAGGGACAGATACGCAGTATTTT	CASSEGWTGTDTQYF	TRBV6-1	TRBJ2-3	TRBD1	NA
TGTGCCAGCAGCTTAGCGGGGAGTCAGGGGCAGTTCTTC	CASSLAGSQGQFF	TRBV7-6	TRBJ2-1	NA	once
TGTGCCAGCAGTTACAGGGGGAACGGCAACGAGCAGTACTTC	CASSYRGNGNEQYF	TRBV6-5	TRBJ2-7	NA	once
TGTGCCAGCAGCCTCCGACAGGACCTCTCTGGGGCCAACGTCCTGACTTTC	CASSLRQDLSGANVLTF	TRBV5-4	TRBJ2-6	NA	NA
TGTGCCAGCAGCCCCGGCAGTACCTCACCCCTCCACTTT	CASSPGSTSPLHF	TRBV4-2	TRBJ1-6	NA	few
TGCGCCAGCAGCTCACGTGGGGGGAACACTGAAGCTTTCTTT	CASSSRGGNTEAFF	TRBV5-1	TRBJ1-1	NA	NA
TGTGCCAGCAGACAGGGGAGTGGTAACACTGAAGCTTTCTTT	CASRQGSGNTEAFF	TRBV6-6	TRBJ1-1	TRBD1	few
TGCGCCAGCAGCTTTCAAGGTGCGGCCCCGGTAGAGACCCAGTACTTC	CASSFQGAAPVETQYF	TRBV5-1	TRBJ2-5	NA	NA
TGTGCCAGCAGTTTAGGGGGCGCAAGACTTGAAGCTTTCTTT	CASSLGGARLEAFF	TRBV28	TRBJ1-1	NA	NA
TGTGCCAGCACCGGACAGCCAGTGTCCGGTGGCTACACCTTC	CASTGQPVSGGYTF	TRBV7-2	TRBJ1-2	NA	NA
TGTGCCAGCAGTTACCGGAAGGGGAGGACCGGGGAGCTGTTTTTT	CASSYRKGRTGELFF	TRBV27	TRBJ2-2	NA	few
TGCGCCAGCAGCTGGGGGGGAGCGGCACCTGGGGCCAACGTCCTGACTTTC	CASSWGGAAPGANVLTF	TRBV5-1	TRBJ2-6	TRBD2	NA
TGCGCCAGCAGCTTCGCAGGGACAGCGTCTTACGAGCAGTACTTC	CASSFAGTASYEQYF	TRBV4-1	TRBJ2-7	TRBD1	NA
TGTGCCAGCAGTTATGGAGGAGCTAACTATGGCTACACCTTC	CASSYGGANYGYTF	TRBV6-5	TRBJ1-2	NA	NA